This entry features one T cell receptor beta chain sequence. Its antigen is still unknown. The data were obtained in a study of CD8 T cells in ankylosing spondylitis. This CDR3 spans 15 amino acids. V lost 6 bases and J lost 6, with 21 bases in between. MiXCR, applied by TCRdb to the 5' RACE reads, yields one record per CDR3 protein. The data contain 210,000 or so distinct CDR3 sequences, roughly 26% of them singletons. Study findings and constraints: Some of the motif variants had earlier been found in reactive arthritis patients' fluid and blood.

Sequences were obtained from blood, either unsorted or a sorted T cell fraction (not recorded which). This receptor was obtained from a male donor with ankylosing spondylitis or in good health (not recorded which). The chain carries TRBV12-3 or TRBV12-4 and TRBJ2-7; D possibly corresponds to TRBD2 (5 bases). The CDR3 loop is CASSRTTAVGSEQYF. The CDR3 nucleotides read TGTGCCAGCAGCCGAACCACAGCGGTGGGGAGCGAGCAGTACTTC.